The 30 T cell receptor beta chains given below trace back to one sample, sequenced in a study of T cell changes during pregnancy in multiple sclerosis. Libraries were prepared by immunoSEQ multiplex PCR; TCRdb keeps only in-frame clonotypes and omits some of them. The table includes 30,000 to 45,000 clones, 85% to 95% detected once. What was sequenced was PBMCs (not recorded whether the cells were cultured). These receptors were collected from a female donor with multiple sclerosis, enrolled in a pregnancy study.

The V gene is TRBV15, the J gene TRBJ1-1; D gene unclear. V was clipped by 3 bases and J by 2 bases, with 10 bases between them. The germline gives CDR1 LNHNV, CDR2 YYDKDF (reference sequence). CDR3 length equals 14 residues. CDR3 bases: TGTGCCACCAGCAGCGAATCCCTTAACACTGAAGCTTTCTTT. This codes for CATSSESLNTEAFF.

CDR3 DNA: TGCAGCGTTGAAGGGGGAAATACTGAAGCTTTCTTT. It codes for CSVEGGNTEAFF. J is TRBJ1-1 and V is TRBV29-1; no definite D call. V lost 1 base and J lost 5, with 8 bases in between. Germline lookup yields CDR1 SQVTM and CDR2 ANQGSEA. This CDR3 is 12 amino acids long. Supplemented by reference TRBV29-1 and TRBJ1-1, the full variable domain reads SAVISQKPSRDICQRGTSLTIQCQVDSQVTMMFWYRQQPGQSLTLIATANQGSEATYESGFVIDKFPISRPNLTFSTLTVSNMSPEDSSIYLCSVEGGNTEAFFGQGTRLTVV.

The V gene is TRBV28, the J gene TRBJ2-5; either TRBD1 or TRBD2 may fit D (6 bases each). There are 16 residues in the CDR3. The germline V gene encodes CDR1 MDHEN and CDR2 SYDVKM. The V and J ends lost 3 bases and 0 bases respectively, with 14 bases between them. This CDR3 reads CASSLGGHLYQETQYF. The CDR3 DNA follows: TGTGCCAGCAGTTTGGGGGGCCACTTGTACCAAGAGACCCAGTACTTC.

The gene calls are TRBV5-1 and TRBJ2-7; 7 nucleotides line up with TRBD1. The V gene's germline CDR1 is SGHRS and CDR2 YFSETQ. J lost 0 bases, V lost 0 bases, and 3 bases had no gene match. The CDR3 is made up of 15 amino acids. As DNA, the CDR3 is TGCGCCAGCAGCTTGGTGCAGGGGGTCTCCTACGAGCAGTACTTC. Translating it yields CASSLVQGVSYEQYF.

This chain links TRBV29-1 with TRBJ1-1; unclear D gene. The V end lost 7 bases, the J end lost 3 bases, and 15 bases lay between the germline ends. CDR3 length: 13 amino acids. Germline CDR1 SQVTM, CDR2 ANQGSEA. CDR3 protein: CSGVPLQHTEAFF. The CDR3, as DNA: TGCAGCGGGGTGCCCTTGCAGCACACTGAAGCTTTCTTT. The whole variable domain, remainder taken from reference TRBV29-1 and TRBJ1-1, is SAVISQKPSRDICQRGTSLTIQCQVDSQVTMMFWYRQQPGQSLTLIATANQGSEATYESGFVIDKFPISRPNLTFSTLTVSNMSPEDSSIYLCSGVPLQHTEAFFGQGTRLTVV.

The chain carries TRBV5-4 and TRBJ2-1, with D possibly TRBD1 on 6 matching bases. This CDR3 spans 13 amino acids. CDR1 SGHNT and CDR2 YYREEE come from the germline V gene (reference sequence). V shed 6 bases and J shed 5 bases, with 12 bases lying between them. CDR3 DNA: TGTGCCAGCACCGTCGACAGGAACAATGAGCAGTTCTTC. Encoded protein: CASTVDRNNEQFF.

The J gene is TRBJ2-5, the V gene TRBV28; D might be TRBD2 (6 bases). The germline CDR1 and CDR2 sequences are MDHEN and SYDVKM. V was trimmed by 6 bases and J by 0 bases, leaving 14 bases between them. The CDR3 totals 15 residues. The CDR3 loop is CASSPLEGYQETQYF. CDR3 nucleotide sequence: TGTGCCAGCAGCCCACTGGAGGGCTACCAAGAGACCCAGTACTTC.

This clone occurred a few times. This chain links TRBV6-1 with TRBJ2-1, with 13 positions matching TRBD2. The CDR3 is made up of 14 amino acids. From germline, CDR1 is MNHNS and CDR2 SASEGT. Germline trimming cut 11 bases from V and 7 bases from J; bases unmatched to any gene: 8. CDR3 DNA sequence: TGTGCCTACCGGACTAGCGGGAGTAAAAATGAGCAGTTCTTC. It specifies CAYRTSGSKNEQFF.

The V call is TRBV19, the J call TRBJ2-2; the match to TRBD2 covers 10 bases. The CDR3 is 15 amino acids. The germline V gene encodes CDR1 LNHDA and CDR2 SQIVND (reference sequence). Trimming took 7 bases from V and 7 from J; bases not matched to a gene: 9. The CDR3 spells CASNQAGGPYGELFF. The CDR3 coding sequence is TGTGCCAGTAACCAAGCGGGAGGGCCTTACGGGGAGCTGTTTTTT.

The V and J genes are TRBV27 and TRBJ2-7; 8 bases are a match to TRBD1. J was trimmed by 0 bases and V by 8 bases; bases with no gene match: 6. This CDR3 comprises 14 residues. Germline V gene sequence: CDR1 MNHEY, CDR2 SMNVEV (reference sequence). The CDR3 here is CASGTTGGSYEQYF. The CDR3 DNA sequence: TGTGCCAGCGGAACCACAGGGGGCTCCTACGAGCAGTACTTC.

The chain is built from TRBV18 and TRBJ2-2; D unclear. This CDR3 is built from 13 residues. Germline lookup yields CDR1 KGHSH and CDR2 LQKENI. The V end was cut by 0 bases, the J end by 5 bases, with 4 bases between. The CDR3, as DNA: TGTGCCAGCTCACCACCTGTAACCGGGGAGCTGTTTTTT. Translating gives CASSPPVTGELFF.

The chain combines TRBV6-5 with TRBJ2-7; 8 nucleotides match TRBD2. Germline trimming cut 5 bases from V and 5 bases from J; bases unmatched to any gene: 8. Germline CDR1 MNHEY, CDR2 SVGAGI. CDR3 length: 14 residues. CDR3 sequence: CASSRSGRGDEQYF. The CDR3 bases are TGTGCCAGCAGTCGGAGCGGGAGAGGCGACGAGCAGTACTTC.

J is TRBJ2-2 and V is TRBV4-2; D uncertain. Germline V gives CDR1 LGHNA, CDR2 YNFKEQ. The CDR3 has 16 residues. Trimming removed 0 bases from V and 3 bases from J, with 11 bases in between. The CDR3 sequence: CASSQDDPSYTGELFF. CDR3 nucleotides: TGTGCCAGCAGCCAAGATGACCCTTCATACACCGGGGAGCTGTTTTTT.

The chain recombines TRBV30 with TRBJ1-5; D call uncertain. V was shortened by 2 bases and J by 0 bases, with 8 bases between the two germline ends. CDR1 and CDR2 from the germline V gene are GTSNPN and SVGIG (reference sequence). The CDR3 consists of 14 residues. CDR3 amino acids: CAWSTGHSNQPQHF. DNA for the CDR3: TGTGCCTGGAGTACTGGTCATAGCAATCAGCCCCAGCATTTT.

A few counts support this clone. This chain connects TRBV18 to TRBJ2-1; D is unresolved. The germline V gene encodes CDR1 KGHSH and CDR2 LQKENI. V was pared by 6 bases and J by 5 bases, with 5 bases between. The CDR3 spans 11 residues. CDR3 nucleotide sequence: TGTGCCAGCTCCCTCGACAATGAGCAGTTCTTC. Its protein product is CASSLDNEQFF.

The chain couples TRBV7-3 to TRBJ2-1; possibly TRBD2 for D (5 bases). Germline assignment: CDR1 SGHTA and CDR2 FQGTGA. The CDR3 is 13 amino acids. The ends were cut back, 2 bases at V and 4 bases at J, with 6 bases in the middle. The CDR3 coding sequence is TGTGCCAGCAGCTTACGCGGGTACAATGAGCAGTTCTTC. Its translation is CASSLRGYNEQFF.

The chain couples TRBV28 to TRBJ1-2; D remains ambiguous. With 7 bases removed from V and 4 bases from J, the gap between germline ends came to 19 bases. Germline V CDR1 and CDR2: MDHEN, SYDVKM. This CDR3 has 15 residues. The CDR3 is CASTTPGHVGYGYTF. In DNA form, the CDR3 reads TGTGCCAGCACCACCCCCGGTCACGTCGGCTATGGCTACACCTTC.

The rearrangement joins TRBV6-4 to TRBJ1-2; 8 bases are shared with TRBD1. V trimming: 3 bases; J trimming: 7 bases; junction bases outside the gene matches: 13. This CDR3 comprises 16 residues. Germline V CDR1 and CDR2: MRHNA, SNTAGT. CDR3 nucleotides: TGTGCCAGCAGTGAGGCCGGGACAGGTCTTAGTGGTGGCTACACCTTC. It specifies CASSEAGTGLSGGYTF.

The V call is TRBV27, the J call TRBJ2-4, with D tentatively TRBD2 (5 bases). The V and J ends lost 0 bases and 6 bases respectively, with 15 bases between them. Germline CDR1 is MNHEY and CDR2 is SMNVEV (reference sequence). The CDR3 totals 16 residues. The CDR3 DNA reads TGTGCCAGCAGTTTATCTAGAGGGCTCGCAGGAAACATTCAGTACTTC. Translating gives CASSLSRGLAGNIQYF.

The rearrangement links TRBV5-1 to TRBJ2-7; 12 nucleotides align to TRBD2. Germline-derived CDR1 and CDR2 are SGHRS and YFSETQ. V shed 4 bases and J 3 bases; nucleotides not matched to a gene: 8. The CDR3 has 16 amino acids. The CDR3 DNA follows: TGCGCCAGCAGCGTACCGGGACTAGCGGGTGACTACGAGCAGTACTTC. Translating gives CASSVPGLAGDYEQYF.

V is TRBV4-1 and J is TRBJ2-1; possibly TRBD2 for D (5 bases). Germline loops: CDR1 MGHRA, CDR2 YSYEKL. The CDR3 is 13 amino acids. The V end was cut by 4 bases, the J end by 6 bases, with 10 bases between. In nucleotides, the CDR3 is TGCGCCAGCAGCCCAGGACTCTTCAATGAGCAGTTCTTC. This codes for CASSPGLFNEQFF.

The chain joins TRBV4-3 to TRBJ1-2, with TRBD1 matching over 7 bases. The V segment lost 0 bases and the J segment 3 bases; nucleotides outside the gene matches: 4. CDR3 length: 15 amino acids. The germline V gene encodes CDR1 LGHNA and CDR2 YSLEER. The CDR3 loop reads CASSQDLRGDYGYTF. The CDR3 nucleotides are TGCGCCAGCAGCCAAGATCTCAGGGGGGACTATGGCTACACCTTC.

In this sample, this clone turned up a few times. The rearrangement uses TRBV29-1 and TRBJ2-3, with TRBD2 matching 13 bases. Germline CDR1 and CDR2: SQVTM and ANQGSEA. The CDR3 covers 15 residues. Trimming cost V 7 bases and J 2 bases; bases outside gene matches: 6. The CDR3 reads CSATGLAGDTDTQYF. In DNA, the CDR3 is TGCAGCGCCACCGGACTAGCGGGAGACACAGATACGCAGTATTTT.

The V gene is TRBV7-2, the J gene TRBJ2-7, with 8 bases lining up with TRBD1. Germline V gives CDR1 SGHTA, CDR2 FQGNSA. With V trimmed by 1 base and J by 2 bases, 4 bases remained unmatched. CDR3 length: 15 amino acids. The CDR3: CASSLDATGAYEQYF. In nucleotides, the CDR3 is TGTGCCAGCAGCTTAGATGCGACAGGGGCCTACGAGCAGTACTTC.

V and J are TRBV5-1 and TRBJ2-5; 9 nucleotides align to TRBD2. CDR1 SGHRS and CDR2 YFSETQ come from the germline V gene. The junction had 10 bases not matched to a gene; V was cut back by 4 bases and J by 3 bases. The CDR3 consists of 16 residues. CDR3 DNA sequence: TGCGCCAGCAGCCAAGGGGGCCTAGCGGGAAAAGAGACCCAGTACTTC. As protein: CASSQGGLAGKETQYF. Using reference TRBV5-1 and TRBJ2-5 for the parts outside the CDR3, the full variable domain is KAGVTQTPRYLIKTRGQQVTLSCSPISGHRSVSWYQQTPGQGLQFLFEYFSETQRNKGNFPGRFSGRQFSNSRSEMNVSTLELGDSALYLCASSQGGLAGKETQYFGPGTRLLVL.

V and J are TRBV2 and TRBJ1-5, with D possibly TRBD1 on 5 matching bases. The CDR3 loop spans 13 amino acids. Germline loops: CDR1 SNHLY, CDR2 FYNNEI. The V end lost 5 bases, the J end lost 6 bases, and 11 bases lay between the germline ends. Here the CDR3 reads CASSSWGGQPQHF. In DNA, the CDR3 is TGTGCCAGCAGTTCATGGGGCGGTCAGCCCCAGCATTTT.

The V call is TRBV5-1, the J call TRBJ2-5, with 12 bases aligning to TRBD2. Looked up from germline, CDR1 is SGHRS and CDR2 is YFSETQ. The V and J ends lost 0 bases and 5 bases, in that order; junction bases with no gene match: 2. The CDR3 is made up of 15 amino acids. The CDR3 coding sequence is TGCGCCAGCAGCTTGGGACTAGCGGGAGTGGAGACCCAGTACTTC. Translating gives CASSLGLAGVETQYF.

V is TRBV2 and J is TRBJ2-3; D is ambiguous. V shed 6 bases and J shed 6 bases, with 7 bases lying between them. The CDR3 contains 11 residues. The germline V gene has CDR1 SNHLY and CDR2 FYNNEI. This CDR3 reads CASRQEDTQYF. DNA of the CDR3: TGTGCCAGCAGACAAGAGGATACGCAGTATTTT.

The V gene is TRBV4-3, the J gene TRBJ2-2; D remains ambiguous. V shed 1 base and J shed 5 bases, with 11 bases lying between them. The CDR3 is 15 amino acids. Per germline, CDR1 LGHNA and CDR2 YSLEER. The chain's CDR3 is CASSQAGLGTGELFF. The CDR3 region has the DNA TGCGCCAGCAGCCAAGCCGGGTTAGGAACCGGGGAGCTGTTTTTT.

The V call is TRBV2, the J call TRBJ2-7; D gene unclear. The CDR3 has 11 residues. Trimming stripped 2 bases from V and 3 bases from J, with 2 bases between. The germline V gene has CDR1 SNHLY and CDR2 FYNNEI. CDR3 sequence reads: CASSEIYEQYF. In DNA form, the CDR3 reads TGTGCCAGCAGTGAAATCTACGAGCAGTACTTC.